Many counts were recorded for the clone carrying this T cell receptor (beta chain). The antigen is undetermined. Germline loops: CDR1 LNHDA, CDR2 SQIVND (reference sequence). The CDR3 totals 15 residues. Trimming at V came to 4 bases and at J to 7 bases, leaving 11 bases not matched to a gene. As for the cDNA, it was generated by 5'RACE with 10-nucleotide random UMIs. TCRdb re-analysed the 5' RACE reads in MiXCR, keeping a single row per CDR3 protein. Of about 44,000 distinct CDR3 sequences in the sample, roughly 21% were seen once. The sample originates from a study of neurological immune-mediated disorders. General study points: The greatest TCR clonal expansion appeared in HTLV-1-associated myelopathy and the smallest, falling below healthy controls, in multiple sclerosis. None of the CDR3 amino acid sequences of expanded clones recurred across subjects, suggesting private repertoires in all groups.

Time point noted: technical triplicate 3. Unsorted libraries were generated from 2 million PBMCs. These cells had been stored in RNAlater at -80 C. V is TRBV19 and J is TRBJ1-1; 8 positions match TRBD1. Sequenced sample: PBMCs. The sequence derives from a man aged 55 to 69 with HTLV-1-associated myelopathy (HAM/TSP). For the CDR3, the DNA is TGTGCCAGTAGTACCCGGGACAGGAGTAATAGTGAAGCTTTCTTT. This codes for CASSTRDRSNSEAFF.